What follows are 8 T cell receptor beta chains derived from one specimen sequenced in a study of blood T cell repertoires in COVID-19. Produced via immunoSEQ multiplex PCR; TCRdb's table is partial and in-frame only. This sample has under 250,000 clones, with approximately 84% found just once. The sequencing sample was made of peripheral blood. Receptor source: a woman older than 75 with acute or convalescent COVID-19.

The rearrangement uses TRBV27 and TRBJ2-7; TRBD1 aligns across 9 bases. The CDR3 is made up of 15 amino acids. The germline gives CDR1 MNHEY, CDR2 SMNVEV (reference sequence). The trim removed 3 bases at V and 3 bases at J, leaving 6 bases unmatched. As DNA, the CDR3 is TGTGCCAGCAGTTTTTGGGACAGGGCATACTACGAGCAGTACTTC. Protein product: CASSFWDRAYYEQYF.

The chain joins TRBV7-9 to TRBJ2-1; the D is unclear. The V end lost 8 bases, the J end lost 10 bases, and 6 bases lay between the germline ends. The CDR3 runs 9 residues. CDR1 and CDR2 from the germline V gene are SEHNR and FQNEAQ (reference sequence). The DNA of the CDR3 is TGTGCCAGCGGGCTAGAGCAGTTCTTC. Its protein is CASGLEQFF.

The chain combines TRBV18 with TRBJ2-3, with D uncertain. Trimming shortened V by 5 bases and J by 3 bases, and 3 bases separated the two germline ends. The CDR3 consists of 11 residues. Germline loops: CDR1 KGHSH, CDR2 LQKENI. The CDR3, as DNA: TGTGCCAGCTCAGAGACAGATACGCAGTATTTT. Translation gives CASSETDTQYF.

This chain links TRBV15 with TRBJ2-7, with TRBD2 as a possible D gene (6 bases). The germline V gene has CDR1 LNHNV and CDR2 YYDKDF (reference sequence). The CDR3 spans 16 residues. V was shortened by 1 base and J by 6 bases, with 19 bases between the two germline ends. The DNA of the CDR3 is TGTGCCACCAGCAGAGTCGGGACTCAACCGCGGCTCGAGCAGTACTTC. Its translation is CATSRVGTQPRLEQYF.

The chain combines TRBV6-5 with TRBJ2-1; no definite D call. The ends were cut back, 2 bases at V and 9 bases at J, with 8 bases in the middle. CDR1 MNHEY and CDR2 SVGAGI come from the germline V gene. The CDR3 consists of 12 residues. The CDR3 here is CASSYLTGEQFF. Here the CDR3 DNA reads TGTGCCAGCAGTTACCTAACGGGTGAGCAGTTCTTC.

V gene TRBV18 combines with J gene TRBJ1-3; maybe TRBD1 (5 bases). Germline CDR1 is KGHSH and CDR2 is LQKENI. This CDR3 is 14 amino acids long. The V end was cut by 6 bases, the J end by 2 bases, with 11 bases between. The CDR3 bases are TGTGCCAGCTCGGACAAAAACACTGGAAACACCATATATTTT. The encoded protein is CASSDKNTGNTIYF. The variable domain in full, with the rest retrieved from reference TRBV18 and TRBJ1-3, is NAGVMQNPRHLVRRRGQEARLRCSPMKGHSHVYWYRQLPEEGLKFMVYLQKENIIDESGMPKERFSAEFPKEGPSILRIQQVVRGDSAAYFCASSDKNTGNTIYFGEGSWLTVV.

The genes are TRBV15 and TRBJ1-5; the D is unclear. Germline V gene sequence: CDR1 LNHNV, CDR2 YYDKDF (reference sequence). Between the trimmed V and J ends, which lost 1 base and 3 bases, there was a span of 7 bases. The CDR3 is 14 residues long. The CDR3 bases are TGTGCCACCAGCAGAGCAGTAAACAATCAGCCCCAGCATTTT. Its translation: CATSRAVNNQPQHF.

The chain uses TRBV7-9 and TRBJ1-6; D remains unclear. Trimming left V 5 bases short and J 2 bases short, with 13 bases between. Germline loops: CDR1 SEHNR, CDR2 FQNEAQ (reference sequence). This CDR3 has 16 residues. CDR3 loop: CASSPSVPTYNSPLHF. In nucleotides, the CDR3 is TGTGCCAGCAGCCCCTCAGTCCCCACCTATAATTCACCCCTCCACTTT.